Below are 32 T cell receptor beta chains sequenced from a single sample in a study of control samples from healthy donors and cancer patients. Produced via immunoSEQ multiplex PCR; TCRdb's table is partial and in-frame only. The profile shows 120,000 to 150,000 clones, approximately 93% of them singletons. The sample comprised blood. The receptors derive from a man aged 18-30 years in good health.

This clone was found once. This chain joins TRBV19 and TRBJ1-1, with no clear D. The CDR3 extends over 15 amino acids. V dropped 0 bases and J dropped 2 bases, with 10 bases sitting between them. From germline, CDR1 is LNHDA and CDR2 SQIVND (reference sequence). Here the CDR3 DNA reads TGTGCCAGTAGTATAGATGAGCGAGGTAACACTGAAGCTTTCTTT. Encoded protein: CASSIDERGNTEAFF. Combining the CDR3 with reference TRBV19 and TRBJ1-1 gives the whole variable domain DGGITQSPKYLFRKEGQNVTLSCEQNLNHDAMYWYRQDPGQGLRLIYYSQIVNDFQKGDIAEGYSVSREKKESFPLTVTSAQKNPTAFYLCASSIDERGNTEAFFGQGTRLTVV.

This clone was recorded only once. The V and J genes are TRBV19 and TRBJ2-5; 12 bases agree with TRBD2. V trimming: 5 bases; J trimming: 4 bases; junction bases outside the gene matches: 2. Germline CDR1 LNHDA, CDR2 SQIVND (reference sequence). The length of the CDR3 is 14 residues. The CDR3 DNA reads as TGTGCCAGTAGTGAGACTAGCGGGGGAGAGACCCAGTACTTC. It encodes CASSETSGGETQYF.

The chain has TRBV7-9 and TRBJ1-5; 8 nucleotides line up with TRBD1. CDR3 length: 11 residues. Germline-derived CDR1 and CDR2 are SEHNR and FQNEAQ (reference sequence). V lost 5 bases to trimming and J lost 14 bases; unmatched junction nucleotides: 5. The CDR3 sequence: CASSTGGQKHF. CDR3 nucleotide sequence: TGTGCCAGCAGCACAGGGGGACAGAAGCATTTT.

The J gene is TRBJ2-5, the V gene TRBV5-1; 10 bases are a match to TRBD1. Looked up from germline, CDR1 is SGHRS and CDR2 is YFSETQ. The CDR3 runs to 15 residues. V dropped 0 bases and J dropped 5; count of bases not matched to a gene: 4. The CDR3 nucleotides read TGCGCCAGCAGCTTGGTAGGGACAGGGGAGGAGACCCAGTACTTC. It yields the protein CASSLVGTGEETQYF.

The V call is TRBV29-1, the J call TRBJ2-1, with D hard to call. There are 13 residues in the CDR3. The V gene lost 5 bases and the J gene lost 0 bases, with 8 bases spanning the gap. Germline loops: CDR1 SQVTM, CDR2 ANQGSEA. The CDR3 region has the DNA TGCAGCGTTTCAATCAGCTCCTACAATGAGCAGTTCTTC. Amino acid sequence: CSVSISSYNEQFF.

This chain links TRBV11-2 with TRBJ2-3; D is perhaps TRBD2 (5 bases). V was clipped by 4 bases and J by 2 bases, with 10 bases between them. This CDR3 contains 14 residues. The germline V gene encodes CDR1 SGHAT and CDR2 FQNNGV. The CDR3 reads CASSSGLTTDTQYF. The CDR3, as DNA: TGTGCCAGCAGCTCAGGACTCACCACAGATACGCAGTATTTT. The full variable domain, with the rest looked up from reference TRBV11-2 and TRBJ2-3, is EAGVAQSPRYKIIEKRQSVAFWCNPISGHATLYWYQQILGQGPKLLIQFQNNGVVDDSQLPKDRFSAERLKGVDSTLKIQPAKLEDSAVYLCASSSGLTTDTQYFGPGTRLTVL.

The rearrangement joins TRBV4-1 to TRBJ2-1, with D tentatively TRBD1 or TRBD2 (5 bases each). V was pared by 8 bases and J by 4 bases, with 12 bases between. There are 13 residues in the CDR3. Germline-derived CDR1 and CDR2 are MGHRA and YSYEKL. The DNA for the CDR3 is TGCGCCAGCCGGGGCATACGGTACAATGAGCAGTTCTTC. Translation: CASRGIRYNEQFF.

The chain carries TRBV12-3 or TRBV12-4 and TRBJ1-3, with no clear D. Trimming took 4 bases from V and 0 from J, leaving 4 bases between them. The CDR3 totals 13 residues. The CDR3 here is CASSYYSGNTIYF. Written as DNA, the CDR3 is TGTGCCAGCAGTTACTACTCTGGAAACACCATATATTTT.

The rearrangement joins TRBV16 to TRBJ2-5; 9 bases line up with TRBD1. V lost 0 bases and J lost 3; bases outside the gene matches: 5. The CDR3 spans 16 residues. Per germline, CDR1 KGHSY and CDR2 FQNENV. CDR3 in DNA: TGTGCCAGCAGCCAATCTTGGAGACAGGGGGAAGAGACCCAGTACTTC. It is translated as CASSQSWRQGEETQYF.

J is TRBJ2-7 and V is TRBV5-8; TRBD1 aligns across 10 bases. Germline CDR1 reads SGHTS; CDR2 reads YDEGEE. CDR3 length: 15 residues. V dropped 5 bases and J dropped 1; count of bases not matched to a gene: 6. The CDR3 sequence: CASRPPGQGSYEQYF. The CDR3 bases are TGTGCCAGCAGGCCGCCGGGACAGGGGTCCTACGAGCAGTACTTC. Full variable domain (remainder filled in from reference TRBV5-8 and TRBJ2-7): EAGVTQSPTHLIKTRGQQATLRCSPISGHTSVYWYQQALGLGLQFLLWYDEGEERNRGNFPPRFSGRQFPNYSSELNVNALELEDSALYLCASRPPGQGSYEQYFGPGTRLTVT.

The rearrangement links TRBV29-1 to TRBJ2-7, with TRBD1 matching over 8 bases. CDR3 length: 17 amino acids. Germline values: CDR1 SQVTM, CDR2 ANQGSEA. With 6 bases clipped from V and 0 bases from J, the junction kept 16 bases outside the gene matches. DNA of the CDR3: TGCAGCGTCGCCGACAGGCAGACAGGGGTATTCTCCTACGAGCAGTACTTC. Translated, it gives CSVADRQTGVFSYEQYF.

The chain links TRBV6-2 or TRBV6-3 to TRBJ2-1; 8 bases match TRBD1. The V and J ends lost 2 bases and 6 bases, in that order; junction bases with no gene match: 3. The germline V gene encodes CDR1 MNHEY and CDR2 SVGEGT. The CDR3 runs 14 residues. CDR3: CASSYPGQGNEQFF. The DNA for the CDR3 is TGTGCCAGCAGTTACCCTGGACAGGGCAATGAGCAGTTCTTC.

This clone was counted only a few times. The chain has TRBV30 and TRBJ1-3; 7 nucleotides match TRBD1. Germline V lookup: CDR1 GTSNPN, CDR2 SVGIG (reference sequence). The CDR3 runs to 13 residues. The J segment lost 10 bases and the V segment lost 8 bases, leaving 14 bases of the junction unmatched. CDR3 nucleotides: TGTGCCAACATGGGGACAGTCGATCCTACCATATATTTT. Its protein is CANMGTVDPTIYF.

V usage is TRBV19 and J usage is TRBJ2-1; 7 bases match TRBD1. Trimming at V came to 7 bases and at J to 3 bases, leaving 9 bases not matched to a gene. Germline V lookup: CDR1 LNHDA, CDR2 SQIVND (reference sequence). The CDR3 sequence is 15 residues long. CDR3 DNA sequence: TGTGCCAGTACCGTTGACAGGGCGCTCTACAATGAGCAGTTCTTC. Amino acid sequence: CASTVDRALYNEQFF.

The chain employs TRBV19 and TRBJ2-7; 13 bases match TRBD2. This CDR3 has 15 residues. V shed 4 bases and J 2 bases; nucleotides not matched to a gene: 2. In germline, CDR1 is LNHDA, CDR2 SQIVND (reference sequence). The CDR3 region is CASSKGLAGTYEQYF. The DNA of the CDR3 is TGTGCCAGTAGTAAGGGACTAGCGGGAACCTACGAGCAGTACTTC.

The chain combines TRBV10-1 with TRBJ2-1; 8 bases agree with TRBD1. The germline gives CDR1 WNHNN, CDR2 SYGVQD (reference sequence). V gave up 6 bases and J gave up 1 base; unmatched junction bases: 5. This CDR3 has 15 amino acids. CDR3 residues: CASRGRGLSYNEQFF. The CDR3, as DNA: TGCGCCAGCAGGGGCAGGGGGCTTTCCTACAATGAGCAGTTCTTC.

The chain combines TRBV27 with TRBJ2-1; no reliable D call. Germline CDR1 is MNHEY and CDR2 is SMNVEV (reference sequence). The CDR3 covers 16 residues. Trimming took off 3 bases at V and 6 bases at J, with 18 bases between the two ends. The CDR3 coding sequence is TGTGCCAGCAGTTTTCTCCTCAGGCAGGACCCCAATGAGCAGTTCTTC. As protein: CASSFLLRQDPNEQFF.

This sequence joins TRBV7-9 and TRBJ1-2; D is possibly TRBD1 (5 bases). Trimming left V 5 bases short and J 6 bases short, with 22 bases between. This CDR3 contains 16 residues. Germline values: CDR1 SEHNR, CDR2 FQNEAQ (reference sequence). CDR3 nucleotides: TGTGCCAGCAGCCCACTCGGGCGGGGGGACGGGGATGGCTACACCTTC. The encoded protein is CASSPLGRGDGDGYTF.

The chain's CDR3 is CASSPPGGLGEQYF. Written as DNA, the CDR3 is TGTGCCAGCAGTCCCCCGGGGGGCTTAGGCGAGCAGTACTTC. The V call is TRBV6-6, the J call TRBJ2-7, with a possible D match to TRBD2 (7 bases). The germline V gene has CDR1 MNHNY and CDR2 SVGAGI (reference sequence). The CDR3 consists of 14 residues. Trimming removed 5 bases at V and 6 bases at J, with 17 bases between.

V gene TRBV19 combines with J gene TRBJ1-5, with D hard to call. Germline V CDR1 and CDR2: LNHDA, SQIVND (reference sequence). V was shortened by 7 bases and J by 0 bases, with 10 bases between the two germline ends. The CDR3 is made up of 14 amino acids. CDR3 loop: CASIGSGSNQPQHF. In DNA, the CDR3 is TGTGCCAGTATCGGGTCGGGTAGCAATCAGCCCCAGCATTTT.

The V call is TRBV12-3 or TRBV12-4, the J call TRBJ1-1; no reliable D call. V was shortened by 3 bases and J by 3 bases, with 8 bases between the two germline ends. The CDR3 covers 13 residues. CDR3 sequence reads: CASSFGVHTEAFF. The CDR3 bases are TGTGCCAGCAGTTTTGGGGTGCACACTGAAGCTTTCTTT.

The chain is built from TRBV7-6 and TRBJ1-6, with TRBD1 identical over 8 bases. V lost 5 bases, J lost 7 bases, and 10 bases stayed unmatched. CDR1 SGHVS and CDR2 FNYEAQ come from the germline V gene. The CDR3 runs 16 residues. The CDR3 reads CASSQDRGGWNSPLHF. The DNA for the CDR3 is TGTGCCAGCAGCCAAGACAGGGGAGGTTGGAATTCACCCCTCCACTTT. The entire variable domain, with the rest obtained from reference TRBV7-6 and TRBJ1-6, is as follows: GAGVSQSPRYKVTKRGQDVALRCDPISGHVSLYWYRQALGQGPEFLTYFNYEAQQDKSGLPNDRFSAERPEGSISTLTIQRTEQRDSAMYRCASSQDRGGWNSPLHFGNGTRLTVT.

The chain has TRBV7-9 and TRBJ1-1, with 7 bases identical to TRBD1. The trim removed 8 bases at V and 0 bases at J, leaving 6 bases unmatched. Looked up from germline, CDR1 is SEHNR and CDR2 is FQNEAQ (reference sequence). CDR3 length: 14 amino acids. The CDR3 here is CASGQGVLNTEAFF. The CDR3 nucleotides are TGTGCCAGCGGTCAGGGGGTCTTGAACACTGAAGCTTTCTTT.

V is TRBV6-6 and J is TRBJ2-4; 7 nucleotides line up with TRBD1. This CDR3 contains 15 residues. Germline V lookup: CDR1 MNHNY, CDR2 SVGAGI (reference sequence). The V segment lost 5 bases and the J segment 1 base; nucleotides outside the gene matches: 5. The CDR3: CASSNRGRAKNIQYF. Here the CDR3 DNA reads TGTGCCAGCAGTAACAGGGGAAGGGCCAAAAACATTCAGTACTTC.

The V call is TRBV29-1, the J call TRBJ2-5; 10 bases fit TRBD2. Germline-derived CDR1 and CDR2 are SQVTM and ANQGSEA. J gave up 4 bases and V 3 bases, and 14 bases lay outside the gene matches. The CDR3 length is 17 residues. The CDR3 DNA reads as TGCAGCGTTGAGAGCCAGCGGGAGGGCCGATGGGGAGAGACCCAGTACTTC. Its protein product is CSVESQREGRWGETQYF.

This chain connects TRBV9 to TRBJ2-7; 12 bases map to TRBD2. This CDR3 is built from 14 residues. V shed 4 bases, J shed 3 bases, and the junction held 2 bases outside the gene matches. The germline gives CDR1 SGDLS, CDR2 YYNGEE. CDR3 in DNA: TGTGCCAGCAGCTTACTAGCGGGGGGCTACGAGCAGTACTTC. This sequence encodes CASSLLAGGYEQYF. Complete variable domain (other parts from reference TRBV9 and TRBJ2-7): DSGVTQTPKHLITATGQRVTLRCSPRSGDLSVYWYQQSLDQGLQFLIQYYNGEERAKGNILERFSAQQFPDLHSELNLSSLELGDSALYFCASSLLAGGYEQYFGPGTRLTVT.

This clone was counted a single time. The V call is TRBV19, the J call TRBJ1-5; tentatively, D is TRBD1 (6 bases). Trimming took off 3 bases at V and 6 bases at J, with 15 bases between the two ends. CDR1 LNHDA and CDR2 SQIVND come from the germline V gene (reference sequence). This CDR3 is 15 amino acids long. The CDR3 loop reads CASSIDRRSGQPQHF. As DNA, the CDR3 is TGTGCCAGTAGTATCGACAGGAGGAGCGGTCAGCCCCAGCATTTT.

The chain is built from TRBV3-1 (or the pseudogene TRBV3-2) and TRBJ1-2, with 8 nucleotides matching TRBD1. The CDR3 loop spans 15 amino acids. Germline values: CDR1 LGHDT, CDR2 YNNKEL (reference sequence). Germline trimming cut 2 bases from V and 5 bases from J; bases unmatched to any gene: 7. CDR3 protein: CASSQIQDRDYGYTF. The CDR3 nucleotides read TGTGCCAGCAGCCAAATTCAGGACAGGGATTATGGCTACACCTTC.

The chain combines TRBV19 with TRBJ2-1; 11 nucleotides line up with TRBD2. Per germline, CDR1 LNHDA and CDR2 SQIVND (reference sequence). This CDR3 is 16 amino acids long. The junction had 9 bases not matched to a gene; V was cut back by 3 bases and J by 8 bases. The CDR3 spells CASSILGTSGRDEQFF. The CDR3 coding sequence is TGTGCCAGTAGTATCCTCGGGACTAGCGGCCGCGATGAGCAGTTCTTC.

The gene calls are TRBV9 and TRBJ1-1; 8 bases are a match to TRBD1. CDR1 is SGDLS, CDR2 YYNGEE, per germline. The CDR3 runs to 14 residues. After removal of 4 bases from V and 8 bases from J, the junction contained 10 bases not matched to a gene. The CDR3 DNA reads TGTGCCAGCAGCACACGGACGGACAGGGACGAAGCTTTCTTT. Protein: CASSTRTDRDEAFF.

V and J are TRBV11-2 and TRBJ1-3, with D hard to call. CDR1 is SGHAT and CDR2 is FQNNGV in the germline V gene. The CDR3 is 15 amino acids. Deletions cut 5 bases from V and 0 bases from J, with 11 bases between. CDR3 in amino acids: CASSKSGPSGNTIYF. CDR3 bases: TGTGCCAGCAGCAAAAGCGGGCCCTCTGGAAACACCATATATTTT.

The chain recombines TRBV16 with TRBJ1-1; tentative D call: TRBD1 (5 bases). From germline, CDR1 is KGHSY and CDR2 FQNENV. V lost 0 bases and J lost 10, with 21 bases in between. This CDR3 spans 16 amino acids. The chain's CDR3 is CASSQSGDGGTSRAFF. The CDR3 DNA sequence: TGTGCCAGCAGCCAATCCGGGGACGGAGGAACCTCTAGAGCTTTCTTT.